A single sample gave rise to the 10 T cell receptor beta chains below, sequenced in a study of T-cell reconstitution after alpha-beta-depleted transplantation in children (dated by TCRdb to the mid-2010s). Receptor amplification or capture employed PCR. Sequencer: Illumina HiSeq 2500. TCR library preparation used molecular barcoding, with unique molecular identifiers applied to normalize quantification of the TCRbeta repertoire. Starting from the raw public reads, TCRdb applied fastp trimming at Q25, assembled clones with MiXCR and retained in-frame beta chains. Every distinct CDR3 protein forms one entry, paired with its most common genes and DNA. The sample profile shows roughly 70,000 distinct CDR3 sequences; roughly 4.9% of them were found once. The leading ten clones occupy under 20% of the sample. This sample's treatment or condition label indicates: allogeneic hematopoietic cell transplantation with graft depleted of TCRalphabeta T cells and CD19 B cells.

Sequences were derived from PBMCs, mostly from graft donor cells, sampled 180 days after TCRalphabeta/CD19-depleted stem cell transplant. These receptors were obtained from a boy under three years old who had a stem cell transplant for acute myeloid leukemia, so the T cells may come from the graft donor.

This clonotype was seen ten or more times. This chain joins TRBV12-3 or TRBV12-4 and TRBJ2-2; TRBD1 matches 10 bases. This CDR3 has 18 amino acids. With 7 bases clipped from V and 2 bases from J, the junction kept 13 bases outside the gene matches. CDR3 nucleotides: TGTGCCAGCACCCTGGGGGACAGGGGAACCCCAAACACCGGGGAGCTGTTTTTT. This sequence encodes CASTLGDRGTPNTGELFF.

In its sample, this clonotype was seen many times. The CDR3: CATSGVGRSYEQYV. Written as DNA, the CDR3 is TGTGCCACCTCGGGGGTCGGCAGGTCCTACGAGCAGTACGTC. V usage is TRBV28 and J usage is TRBJ2-7, with TRBD2 as a possible D gene (6 bases). The CDR3 is 14 amino acids. The V gene's germline CDR1 is MDHEN and CDR2 SYDVKM. With 10 bases removed from V and 1 base from J, the gap between germline ends came to 17 bases.

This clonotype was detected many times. CDR3 bases: TGTGCCAGCAGTACTTTTGGGACCTACAATGAGCAGTTCTTC. This codes for CASSTFGTYNEQFF. The V call is TRBV6-5, the J call TRBJ2-1, with unresolved D. The CDR3 is 14 amino acids. The V gene's germline CDR1 is MNHEY and CDR2 SVGAGI. The germline V and J ends were trimmed by 5 bases and 2 bases, with 10 bases remaining between them.

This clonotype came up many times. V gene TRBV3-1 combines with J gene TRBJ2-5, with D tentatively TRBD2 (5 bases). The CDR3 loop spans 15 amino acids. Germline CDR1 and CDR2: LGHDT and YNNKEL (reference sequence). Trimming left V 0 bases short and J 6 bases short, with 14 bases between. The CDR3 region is CASSQEPGIRQTQYF. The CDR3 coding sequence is TGTGCCAGCAGCCAAGAGCCGGGGATCCGTCAGACCCAGTACTTC.

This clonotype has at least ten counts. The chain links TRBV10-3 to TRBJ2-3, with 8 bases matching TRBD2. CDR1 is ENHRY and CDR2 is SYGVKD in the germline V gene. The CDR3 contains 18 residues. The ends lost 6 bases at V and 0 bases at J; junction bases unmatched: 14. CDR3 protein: CAISYNANGGASTDTQYF. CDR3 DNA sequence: TGTGCCATCAGCTACAACGCGAACGGGGGGGCCAGCACAGATACGCAGTATTTT.

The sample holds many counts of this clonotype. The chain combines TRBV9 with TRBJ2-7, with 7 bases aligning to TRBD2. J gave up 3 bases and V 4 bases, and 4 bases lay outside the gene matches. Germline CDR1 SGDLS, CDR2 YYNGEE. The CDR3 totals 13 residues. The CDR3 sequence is CASSLREGYEQYF. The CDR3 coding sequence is TGTGCCAGCAGCCTCAGGGAGGGCTACGAGCAGTACTTC.

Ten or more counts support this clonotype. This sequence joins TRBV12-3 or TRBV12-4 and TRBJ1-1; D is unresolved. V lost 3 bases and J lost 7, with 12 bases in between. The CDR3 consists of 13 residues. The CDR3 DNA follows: TGTGCCAGCAGTTTGAGGGAGTCGGGTGAAGCTTTCTTT. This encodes CASSLRESGEAFF.

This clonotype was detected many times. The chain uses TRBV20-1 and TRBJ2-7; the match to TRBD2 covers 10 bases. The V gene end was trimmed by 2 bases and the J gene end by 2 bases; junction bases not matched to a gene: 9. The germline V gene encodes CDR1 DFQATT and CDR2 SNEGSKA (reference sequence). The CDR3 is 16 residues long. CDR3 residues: CSARPPSGGSAYEQYF. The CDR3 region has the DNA TGCAGTGCTAGACCCCCTAGCGGGGGATCCGCCTACGAGCAGTACTTC.

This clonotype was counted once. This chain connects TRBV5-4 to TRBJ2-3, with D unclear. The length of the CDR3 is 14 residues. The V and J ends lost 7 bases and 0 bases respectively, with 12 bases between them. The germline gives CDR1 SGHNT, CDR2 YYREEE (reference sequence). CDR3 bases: TGTGCCAGCGGGGAACAGCAAAGCACAGATACGCAGTATTTT. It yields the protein CASGEQQSTDTQYF. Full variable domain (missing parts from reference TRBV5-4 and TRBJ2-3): ETGVTQSPTHLIKTRGQQVTLRCSSQSGHNTVSWYQQALGQGPQFIFQYYREEENGRGNFPPRFSGLQFPNYSSELNVNALELDDSALYLCASGEQQSTDTQYFGPGTRLTVL.

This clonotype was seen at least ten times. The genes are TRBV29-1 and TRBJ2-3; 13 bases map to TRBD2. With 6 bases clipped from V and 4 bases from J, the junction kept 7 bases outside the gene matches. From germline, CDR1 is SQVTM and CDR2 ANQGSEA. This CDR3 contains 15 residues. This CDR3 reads CSVDGTSGAADTQYF. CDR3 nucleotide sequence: TGCAGCGTCGACGGGACTAGCGGGGCCGCAGATACGCAGTATTTT.